The text below deals with one TCR beta chain. The sample comes from a study of monozygotic twins with inflammatory bowel disease. Researchers collected approximately 2.7 ml of blood per donor. The CDR3 covers 14 residues. Germline V CDR1 and CDR2: DFQATT, SNEGSKA (reference sequence). TCRdb re-analyzed the 5' RACE reads; it lists each CDR3 protein once, without DNA. The table for this sample gives around 410,000 distinct CDR3 sequences. The receptor was derived from a human donor with ulcerative colitis or Crohn's disease, or a healthy co-twin of an affected twin (not recorded which). V and J are TRBV20-1 and TRBJ1-2; the D call of TRBD1 rests on TCRdb alone, since no DNA is present to check it. Sequencing input: blood. CDR3 loop: CSAISGGRRDGYTF.